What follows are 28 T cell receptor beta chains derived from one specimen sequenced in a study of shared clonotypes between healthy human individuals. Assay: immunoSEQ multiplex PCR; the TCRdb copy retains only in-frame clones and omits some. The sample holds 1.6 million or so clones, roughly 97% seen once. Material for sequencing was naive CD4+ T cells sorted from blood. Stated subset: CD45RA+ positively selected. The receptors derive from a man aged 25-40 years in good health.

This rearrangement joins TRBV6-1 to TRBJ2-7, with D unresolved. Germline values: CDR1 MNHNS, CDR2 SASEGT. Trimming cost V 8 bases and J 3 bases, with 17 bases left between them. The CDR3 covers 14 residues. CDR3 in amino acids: CASRILAANYEQYF. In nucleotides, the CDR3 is TGTGCCAGCCGTATCTTAGCCGCCAACTACGAGCAGTACTTC.

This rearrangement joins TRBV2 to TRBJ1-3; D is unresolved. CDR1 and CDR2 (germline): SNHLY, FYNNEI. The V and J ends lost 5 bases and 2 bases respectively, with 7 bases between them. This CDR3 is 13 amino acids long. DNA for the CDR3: TGTGCCAGCAGTCGGGCGCCTGGAAACACCATATATTTT. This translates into CASSRAPGNTIYF.

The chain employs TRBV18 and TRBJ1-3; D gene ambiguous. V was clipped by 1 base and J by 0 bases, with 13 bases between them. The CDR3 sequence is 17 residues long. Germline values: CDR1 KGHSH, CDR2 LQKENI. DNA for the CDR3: TGTGCCAGCTCACCACTTGGTGGCAAGGACTCTGGAAACACCATATATTTT. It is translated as CASSPLGGKDSGNTIYF.

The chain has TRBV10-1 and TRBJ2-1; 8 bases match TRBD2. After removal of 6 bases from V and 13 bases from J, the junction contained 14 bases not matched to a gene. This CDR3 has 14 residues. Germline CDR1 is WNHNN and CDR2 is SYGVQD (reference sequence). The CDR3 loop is CASSTGHTSGLQFF. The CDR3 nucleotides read TGCGCCAGCAGCACGGGGCACACTAGCGGACTACAGTTCTTC.

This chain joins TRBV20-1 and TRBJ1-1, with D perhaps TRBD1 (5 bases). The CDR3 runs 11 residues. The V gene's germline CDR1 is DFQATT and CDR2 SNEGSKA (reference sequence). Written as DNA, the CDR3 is TGCAGGGTGACAGCGAACACTGAAGCTTTCTTT. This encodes CRVTANTEAFF.

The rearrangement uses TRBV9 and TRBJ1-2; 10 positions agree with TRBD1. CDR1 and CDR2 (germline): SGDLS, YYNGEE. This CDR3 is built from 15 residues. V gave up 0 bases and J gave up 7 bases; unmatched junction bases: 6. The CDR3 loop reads CASSVEGTGVSGYTF. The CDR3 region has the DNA TGTGCCAGCAGCGTAGAAGGGACAGGGGTATCTGGCTACACCTTC.

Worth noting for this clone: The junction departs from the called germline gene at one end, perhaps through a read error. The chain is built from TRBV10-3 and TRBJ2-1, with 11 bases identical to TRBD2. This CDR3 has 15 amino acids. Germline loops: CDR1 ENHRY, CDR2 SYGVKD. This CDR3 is CAITEGLAEYSEQFF. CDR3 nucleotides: TGTGCCATCACTGAGGGACTAGCGGAGTACAGTGAGCAGTTCTTC.

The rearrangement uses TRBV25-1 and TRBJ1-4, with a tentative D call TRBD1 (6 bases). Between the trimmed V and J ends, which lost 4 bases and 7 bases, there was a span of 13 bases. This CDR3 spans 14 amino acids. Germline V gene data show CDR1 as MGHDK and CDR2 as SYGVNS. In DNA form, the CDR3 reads TGTGCCAGCAGTGTTCAGGGGCGGATTGAAAAACTGTTTTTT. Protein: CASSVQGRIEKLFF.

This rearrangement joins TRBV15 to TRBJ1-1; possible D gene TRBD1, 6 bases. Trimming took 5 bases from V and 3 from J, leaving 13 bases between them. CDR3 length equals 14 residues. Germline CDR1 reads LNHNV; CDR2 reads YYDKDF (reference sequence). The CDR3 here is CATSARGLDTEAFF. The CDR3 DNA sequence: TGTGCCACCAGCGCCAGGGGTCTTGACACTGAAGCTTTCTTT.

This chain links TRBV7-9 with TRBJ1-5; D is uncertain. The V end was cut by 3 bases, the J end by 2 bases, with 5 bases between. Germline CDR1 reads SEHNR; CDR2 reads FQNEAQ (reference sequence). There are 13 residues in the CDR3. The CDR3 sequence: CASSFDRNQPQHF. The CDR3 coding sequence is TGTGCCAGCAGCTTTGACCGCAATCAGCCCCAGCATTTT.

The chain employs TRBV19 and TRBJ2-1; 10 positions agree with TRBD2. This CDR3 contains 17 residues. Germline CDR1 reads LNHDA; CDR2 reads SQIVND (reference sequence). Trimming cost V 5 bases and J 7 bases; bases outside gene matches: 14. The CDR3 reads CASSSSGSNIGRNEQFF. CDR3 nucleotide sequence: TGTGCCAGTAGTTCTAGCGGGAGTAATATCGGGAGGAATGAGCAGTTCTTC. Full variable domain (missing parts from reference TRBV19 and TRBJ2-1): DGGITQSPKYLFRKEGQNVTLSCEQNLNHDAMYWYRQDPGQGLRLIYYSQIVNDFQKGDIAEGYSVSREKKESFPLTVTSAQKNPTAFYLCASSSSGSNIGRNEQFFGPGTRLTVL.

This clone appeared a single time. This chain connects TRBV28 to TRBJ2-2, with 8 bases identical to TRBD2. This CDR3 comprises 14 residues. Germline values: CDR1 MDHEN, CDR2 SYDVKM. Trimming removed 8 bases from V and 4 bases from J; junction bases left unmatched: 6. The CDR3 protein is CASVPGGATGELFF. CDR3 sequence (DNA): TGTGCCAGCGTCCCGGGGGGGGCCACCGGGGAGCTGTTTTTT.

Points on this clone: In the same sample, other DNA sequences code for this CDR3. The CDR3 DNA reads TGTGCCAGCAGCGTAGTAACAGATACGCAGTATTTT. It codes for CASSVVTDTQYF. The genes are TRBV9 and TRBJ2-3; no firm D call. Germline CDR1 reads SGDLS; CDR2 reads YYNGEE. This CDR3 has 12 amino acids. Trimming cost V 0 bases and J 3 bases, with 2 bases left between them.

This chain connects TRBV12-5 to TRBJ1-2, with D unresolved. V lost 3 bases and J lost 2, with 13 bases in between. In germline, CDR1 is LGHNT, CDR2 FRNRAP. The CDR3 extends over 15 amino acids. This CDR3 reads CASGFRAATNYGYTF. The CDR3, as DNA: TGTGCTAGTGGTTTTCGGGCGGCTACCAACTATGGCTACACCTTC. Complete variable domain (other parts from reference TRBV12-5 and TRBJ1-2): DARVTQTPRHKVTEMGQEVTMRCQPILGHNTVFWYRQTMMQGLELLAYFRNRAPLDDSGMPKDRFSAEMPDATLATLKIQPSEPRDSAVYFCASGFRAATNYGYTFGSGTRLTVV.

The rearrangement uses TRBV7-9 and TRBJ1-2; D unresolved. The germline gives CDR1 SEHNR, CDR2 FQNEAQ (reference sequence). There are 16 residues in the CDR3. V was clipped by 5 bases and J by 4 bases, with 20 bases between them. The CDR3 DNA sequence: TGTGCCAGCAGCCCTTACCCACGGGTAGGAACCTATGGCTACACCTTC. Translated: CASSPYPRVGTYGYTF.

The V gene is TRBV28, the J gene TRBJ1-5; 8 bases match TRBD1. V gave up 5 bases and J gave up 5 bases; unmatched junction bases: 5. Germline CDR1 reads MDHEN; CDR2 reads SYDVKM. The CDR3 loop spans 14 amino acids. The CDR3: CASSQDRAYQPQHF. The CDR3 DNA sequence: TGTGCCAGCAGTCAGGACAGGGCTTATCAGCCCCAGCATTTT.

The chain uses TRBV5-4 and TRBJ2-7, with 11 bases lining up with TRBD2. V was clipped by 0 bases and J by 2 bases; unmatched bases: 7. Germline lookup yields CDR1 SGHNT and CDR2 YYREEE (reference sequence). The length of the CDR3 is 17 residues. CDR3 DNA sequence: TGTGCCAGCAGCTTGGGGACTAGCGGGCCGGGGGCCTACGAGCAGTACTTC. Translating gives CASSLGTSGPGAYEQYF.

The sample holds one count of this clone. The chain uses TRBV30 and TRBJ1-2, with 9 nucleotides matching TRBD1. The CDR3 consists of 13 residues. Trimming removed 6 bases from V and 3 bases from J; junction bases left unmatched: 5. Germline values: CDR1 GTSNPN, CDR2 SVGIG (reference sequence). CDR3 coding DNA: TGTGCCTGTCACAGGGGGCCGGACTATGGCTACACCTTC. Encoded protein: CACHRGPDYGYTF.

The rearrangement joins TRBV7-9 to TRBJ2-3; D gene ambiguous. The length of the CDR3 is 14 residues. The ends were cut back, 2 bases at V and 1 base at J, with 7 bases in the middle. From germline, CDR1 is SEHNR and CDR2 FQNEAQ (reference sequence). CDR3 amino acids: CASSLIGRTDTQYF. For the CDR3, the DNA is TGTGCCAGCAGCTTAATTGGCCGCACAGATACGCAGTATTTT.

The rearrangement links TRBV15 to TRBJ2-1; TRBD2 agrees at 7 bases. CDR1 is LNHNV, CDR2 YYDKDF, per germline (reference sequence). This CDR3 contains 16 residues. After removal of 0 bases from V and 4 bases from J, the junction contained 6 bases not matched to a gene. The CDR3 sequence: CATSREGGRRYNEQFF. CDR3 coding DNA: TGTGCCACCAGCAGAGAAGGCGGGAGACGTTACAATGAGCAGTTCTTC.

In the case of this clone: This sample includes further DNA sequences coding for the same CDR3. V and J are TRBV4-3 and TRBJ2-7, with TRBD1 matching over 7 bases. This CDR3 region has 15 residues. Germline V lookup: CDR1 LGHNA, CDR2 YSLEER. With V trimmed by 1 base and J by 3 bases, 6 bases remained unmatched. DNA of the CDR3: TGCGCCAGCAGCCAAGGCTTGGCAGGGGGCTACGAGCAGTACTTC. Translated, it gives CASSQGLAGGYEQYF.

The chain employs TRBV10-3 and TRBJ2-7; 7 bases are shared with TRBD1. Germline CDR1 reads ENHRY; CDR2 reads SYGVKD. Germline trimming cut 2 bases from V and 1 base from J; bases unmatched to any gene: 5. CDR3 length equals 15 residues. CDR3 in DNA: TGTGCCATCAGTGAGACGGGACAGCCATCCTACGAGCAGTACTTC. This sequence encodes CAISETGQPSYEQYF.

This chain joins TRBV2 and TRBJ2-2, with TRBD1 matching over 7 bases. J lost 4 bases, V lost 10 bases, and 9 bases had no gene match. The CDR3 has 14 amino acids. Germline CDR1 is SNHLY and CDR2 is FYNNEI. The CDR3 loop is CATCDRDSTGELFF. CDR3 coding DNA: TGTGCCACTTGCGACAGGGATAGCACCGGGGAGCTGTTTTTT.

CDR3 sequence: CASSLFIGGGTIYEQYF. The CDR3 bases are TGTGCCAGCAGCTTATTTATCGGGGGGGGTACTATCTACGAGCAGTACTTC. This chain uses TRBV11-3 with TRBJ2-7; 8 bases align to TRBD2. Trimming at V came to 2 bases and at J to 3 bases, leaving 12 bases not matched to a gene. The length of the CDR3 is 17 residues. Germline CDR1 SGHNT, CDR2 YENEEA.

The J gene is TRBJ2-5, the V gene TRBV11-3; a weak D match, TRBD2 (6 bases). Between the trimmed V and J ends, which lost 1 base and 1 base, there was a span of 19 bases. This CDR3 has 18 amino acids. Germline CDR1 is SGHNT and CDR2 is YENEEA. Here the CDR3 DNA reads TGTGCCAGCAGCTTAGGACGTTGGGGGGTGACGTCCCAAGAGACCCAGTACTTC. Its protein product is CASSLGRWGVTSQETQYF. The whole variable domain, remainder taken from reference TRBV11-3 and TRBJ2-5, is EAGVVQSPRYKIIEKKQPVAFWCNPISGHNTLYWYLQNLGQGPELLIRYENEEAVDDSQLPKDRFSAERLKGVDSTLKIQPAELGDSAVYLCASSLGRWGVTSQETQYFGPGTRLLVL.

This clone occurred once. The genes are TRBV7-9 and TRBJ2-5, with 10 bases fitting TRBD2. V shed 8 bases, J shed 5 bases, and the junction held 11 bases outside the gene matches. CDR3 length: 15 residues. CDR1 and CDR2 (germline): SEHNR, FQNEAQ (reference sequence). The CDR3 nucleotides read TGTGCCAGCCTTGCGCTAGCGGGAGACCGGGAGACCCAGTACTTC. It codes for CASLALAGDRETQYF. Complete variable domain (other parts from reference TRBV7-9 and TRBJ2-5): DTGVSQNPRHKITKRGQNVTFRCDPISEHNRLYWYRQTLGQGPEFLTYFQNEAQLEKSRLLSDRFSAERPKGSFSTLEIQRTEQGDSAMYLCASLALAGDRETQYFGPGTRLLVL.

The CDR3 protein is CASSWGRGRLQETQYF. In nucleotides, the CDR3 is TGCGCCAGCAGCTGGGGCAGGGGGCGCCTCCAAGAGACCCAGTACTTC. The chain links TRBV5-1 to TRBJ2-5; 8 nucleotides line up with TRBD1. V trimming: 3 bases; J trimming: 1 base; junction bases outside the gene matches: 8. CDR3 length equals 16 residues. The germline gives CDR1 SGHRS, CDR2 YFSETQ.

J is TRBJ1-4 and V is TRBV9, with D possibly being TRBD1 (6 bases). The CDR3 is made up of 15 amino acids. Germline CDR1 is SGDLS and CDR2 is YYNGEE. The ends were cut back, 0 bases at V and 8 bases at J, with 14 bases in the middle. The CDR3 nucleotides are TGTGCCAGCAGCGTAGAACAGGGTTACTCAGAAAAACTGTTTTTT. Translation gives CASSVEQGYSEKLFF.